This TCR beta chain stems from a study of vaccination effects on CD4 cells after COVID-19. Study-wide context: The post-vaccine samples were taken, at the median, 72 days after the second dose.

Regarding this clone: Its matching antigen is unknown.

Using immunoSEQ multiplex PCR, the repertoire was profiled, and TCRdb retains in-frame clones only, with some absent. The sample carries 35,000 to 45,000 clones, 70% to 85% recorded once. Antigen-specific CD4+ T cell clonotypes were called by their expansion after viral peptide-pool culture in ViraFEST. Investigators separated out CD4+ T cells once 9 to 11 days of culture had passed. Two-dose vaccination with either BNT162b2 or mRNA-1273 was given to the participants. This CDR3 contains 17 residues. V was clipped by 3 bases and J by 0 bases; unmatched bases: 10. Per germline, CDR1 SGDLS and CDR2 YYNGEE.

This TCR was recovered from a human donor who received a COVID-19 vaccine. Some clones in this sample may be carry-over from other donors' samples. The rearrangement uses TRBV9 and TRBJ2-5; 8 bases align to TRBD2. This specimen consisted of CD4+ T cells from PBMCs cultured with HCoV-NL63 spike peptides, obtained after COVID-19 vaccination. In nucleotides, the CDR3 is TGTGCCAGCAGCGCCCCCCCAAGCGGGGGATACCAAGAGACCCAGTACTTC. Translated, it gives CASSAPPSGGYQETQYF.